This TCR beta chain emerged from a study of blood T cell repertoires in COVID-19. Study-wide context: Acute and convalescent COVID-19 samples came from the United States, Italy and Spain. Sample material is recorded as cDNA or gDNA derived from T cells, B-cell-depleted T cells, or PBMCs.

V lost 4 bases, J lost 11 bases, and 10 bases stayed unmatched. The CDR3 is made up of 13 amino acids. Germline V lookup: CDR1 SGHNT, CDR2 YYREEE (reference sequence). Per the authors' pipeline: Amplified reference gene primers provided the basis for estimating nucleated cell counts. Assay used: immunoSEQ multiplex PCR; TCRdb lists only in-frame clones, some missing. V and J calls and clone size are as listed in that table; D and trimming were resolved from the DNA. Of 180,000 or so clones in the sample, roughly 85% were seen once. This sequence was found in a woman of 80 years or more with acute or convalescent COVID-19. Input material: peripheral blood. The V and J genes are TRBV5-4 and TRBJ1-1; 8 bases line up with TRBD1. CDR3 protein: CASSDQGARMAFF. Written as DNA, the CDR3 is TGTGCCAGCAGCGATCAGGGGGCTCGGATGGCTTTCTTT.